Presented here are 14 T cell receptor beta chains from one specimen sequenced in a study of T cells in Graves' hyperthyroidism and ophthalmopathy. Amplified regions were TCR beta CDR3 sequences from RNA transcripts. The HTBI primer set served for first-round RT-PCR of the TCR CDR3. Each CDR3 protein gets one entry after TCRdb re-called the multiplex PCR reads with MiXCR. The sample has around 760,000 distinct CDR3 sequences, 35% seen once; the top ten hold around 30%. The sample was blood. These receptors all come from a woman between 35 and 50 years old with Graves' hyperthyroidism.

The chain carries TRBV19 and TRBJ1-1; no firm D call. Deletions cut 6 bases from V and 9 bases from J, with 14 bases between. Germline-derived CDR1 and CDR2 are LNHDA and SQIVND (reference sequence). This CDR3 comprises 12 residues. The CDR3 is CASSPQGGQAFF. The CDR3 DNA sequence: TGTGCCAGTAGCCCCCAAGGTGGGCAAGCTTTCTTT.

In regard to this clonotype: A much larger clone lies a single base off, so this may be a read error. V usage is TRBV20-1 and J usage is TRBJ1-2, with no clear D. The germline gives CDR1 DFQATT, CDR2 SNEGSKA (reference sequence). V dropped 3 bases and J dropped 6 bases, with 20 bases sitting between them. This CDR3 comprises 15 residues. CDR3: CSASMRRDKRHGYTF. CDR3 sequence (DNA): TGCAGTGCTAGCATGAGGCGCGACAAGAGGCATGGCTACACCTTC.

This clonotype showed up just a few times. CDR3 nucleotide sequence: TGTGCCAGCAGGTTACCTAGAAAGGGAGGCTTAGTCCAAGAGACCCAGTACTTC. This gives the protein CASRLPRKGGLVQETQYF. This chain joins TRBV2 and TRBJ2-5; TRBD2 might be the D (6 bases). V was pared by 6 bases and J by 1 base, with 24 bases between. Per germline, CDR1 SNHLY and CDR2 FYNNEI. This CDR3 has 18 residues.

A remark on this clonotype: One junction end disagrees with the germline gene, perhaps due to a read error. The rearrangement links TRBV7-2 to TRBJ1-2; TRBD1 might be the D (6 bases). Per the germline V gene, CDR1 is SGHTA and CDR2 is FQGNSA. The CDR3 sequence is 16 residues long. The CDR3 DNA sequence: TGCGCCAGCAGCCCGGACAGCGCGGTGCGAGTTTATGGCTACACCTTC. It specifies CASSPDSAVRVYGYTF.

In this sample, this clonotype turned up a few times. The chain uses TRBV7-2 and TRBJ2-5; no definite D call. Trimming pared 6 bases from V and 3 bases from J, leaving 11 bases between. The germline CDR1 and CDR2 sequences are SGHTA and FQGNSA. This CDR3 contains 13 residues. CDR3 sequence reads: CASSWASEETQYF. DNA of the CDR3: TGTGCCAGCAGTTGGGCCAGCGAAGAGACCCAGTACTTC.

This chain links TRBV29-1 with TRBJ1-2; TRBD1 is a possible D gene (5 bases). The germline CDR1 and CDR2 sequences are SQVTM and ANQGSEA. Deletions cut 0 bases from V and 4 bases from J, with 15 bases between. The CDR3 extends over 15 amino acids. The CDR3 nucleotides are TGCAGCGTTGAAGATCGCGGGGCGATAGTCTATGGCTACACCTTC. Residues: CSVEDRGAIVYGYTF.

This clonotype has a count of ten or more. CDR3 amino acids: CASKTEGNTIYF. CDR3 DNA sequence: TGTGCCAGCAAGACAGAAGGAAACACCATATATTTT. The chain has TRBV2 and TRBJ1-3; TRBD1 might be the D (5 bases). V lost 7 bases, J lost 4 bases, and 8 bases lay in between. This CDR3 has 12 amino acids. Germline V gives CDR1 SNHLY, CDR2 FYNNEI. Full variable domain (missing parts from reference TRBV2 and TRBJ1-3): EPEVTQTPSHQVTQMGQEVILRCVPISNHLYFYWYRQILGQKVEFLVSFYNNEISEKSEIFDDQFSVERPDGSNFTLKIRSTKLEDSAMYFCASKTEGNTIYFGEGSWLTVV.

This clonotype was observed many times. The DNA for the CDR3 is TGTGCCAGCAGTATCGGACAGGGCAGCAATCAGCCCCAGCATTTT. It specifies CASSIGQGSNQPQHF. The chain employs TRBV6-6 and TRBJ1-5; TRBD1 matches 8 bases. V shed 5 bases and J 1 base; nucleotides not matched to a gene: 4. Per the germline V gene, CDR1 is MNHNY and CDR2 is SVGAGI (reference sequence). The CDR3 is 15 residues long.

Concerning this clonotype: A read error may explain this, as a much larger clone is one base away. The chain couples TRBV24-1 to TRBJ2-7; D remains ambiguous. Germline V gives CDR1 KGHDR, CDR2 SFDVKD. CDR3 length equals 12 residues. Trimming pared 11 bases from V and 0 bases from J, leaving 10 bases between. The CDR3 DNA sequence: TGTGCCAGCGGTTACAGCTCCTACGAGCAGTACTTC. Translated, it gives CASGYSSYEQYF.

In its sample, this clonotype was seen many times. The chain combines TRBV7-9 with TRBJ1-4; D possibly corresponds to TRBD1 (5 bases). Germline V CDR1 and CDR2: SEHNR, FQNEAQ (reference sequence). Trimming removed 2 bases at V and 7 bases at J, with 14 bases between. This CDR3 comprises 15 residues. The DNA of the CDR3 is TGTGCCAGCAGCTTAATTTCGGCAGGGCGTGAAAAACTGTTTTTT. Its protein product is CASSLISAGREKLFF.

The genes are TRBV12-3 or TRBV12-4 and TRBJ1-2; tentative D call: TRBD1 (5 bases). The CDR3 has 12 residues. Trimming cost V 7 bases and J 4 bases, with 10 bases left between them. The CDR3 is CASTPGLYGYTF. In DNA form, the CDR3 reads TGTGCCAGCACCCCGGGGCTCTATGGCTACACCTTC.

V and J are TRBV19 and TRBJ2-3, with D perhaps TRBD2 (5 bases). Germline values: CDR1 LNHDA, CDR2 SQIVND (reference sequence). The CDR3 totals 16 residues. V dropped 6 bases and J dropped 3 bases, with 19 bases sitting between them. CDR3 amino acids: CASRTPRRGETDTQYF. Here the CDR3 DNA reads TGTGCCAGTAGGACACCACGTCGGGGAGAGACAGATACGCAGTATTTT.

This clonotype was detected only a few times. The chain joins TRBV4-3 to TRBJ1-1; 8 positions match TRBD1. CDR1 is LGHNA, CDR2 YSLEER, per germline. The CDR3 is made up of 13 amino acids. V lost 6 bases to trimming and J lost 3 bases; unmatched junction nucleotides: 3. CDR3 nucleotide sequence: TGCGCCAGCAGACGGACAGGGTACACTGAAGCTTTCTTT. Encoded protein: CASRRTGYTEAFF.

This clonotype occurred many times. The J gene is TRBJ2-5, the V gene TRBV5-8; D gene uncertain. Per the germline V gene, CDR1 is SGHTS and CDR2 is YDEGEE. The V end was cut by 5 bases, the J end by 3 bases, with 5 bases between. The CDR3 has 11 residues. The DNA for the CDR3 is TGTGCCAGCAGGGATGAAGAGACCCAGTACTTC. This sequence encodes CASRDEETQYF.